These 7 T cell receptor beta chains share one sample of origin, sequenced in a study of OX40 agonist ivuxolimab in advanced cancers. Clones were sequenced by immunoSEQ multiplex PCR, and TCRdb holds only the in-frame ones, with some missing. The repertoire holds under 25,000 clones, with approximately 84% as singletons. The sample consisted of CD4+ or CD8+ T cells sorted from blood, taken in a trial of the OX40 agonist ivuxolimab. These receptor sequences come from an adult with an advanced solid tumor such as melanoma, head and neck, liver or kidney cancer.

This rearrangement joins TRBV16 to TRBJ2-7, with 10 bases that match TRBD1. V lost 3 bases to trimming and J lost 6 bases; unmatched junction nucleotides: 5. The CDR3 totals 14 residues. Germline V gene lookup returns CDR1 KGHSY and CDR2 FQNENV. This CDR3 is CASSHRDRGGEQYF. The CDR3 DNA reads TGTGCCAGCAGCCACAGGGACAGGGGTGGCGAGCAGTACTTC.

This chain joins TRBV9 and TRBJ2-1, with 9 bases aligning to TRBD1. CDR1 is SGDLS, CDR2 YYNGEE, per germline. This CDR3 comprises 15 residues. V shed 3 bases and J 0 bases; nucleotides not matched to a gene: 1. CDR3 coding DNA: TGTGCCAGCAGCGGGACAGGGGTCTCCTACAATGAGCAGTTCTTC. It translates to CASSGTGVSYNEQFF.

The chain carries TRBV5-1 and TRBJ2-7, with 9 positions matching TRBD2. The CDR3 runs 15 residues. Germline CDR1 SGHRS, CDR2 YFSETQ. With 3 bases clipped from V and 2 bases from J, the junction kept 6 bases outside the gene matches. The DNA of the CDR3 is TGCGCCAGCAGCTACCCGGCTAGCGGGGCCTACGAGCAGTACTTC. It specifies CASSYPASGAYEQYF.

The rearrangement joins TRBV7-9 to TRBJ2-3; no clear D gene. Between the trimmed V and J ends, which lost 1 base and 8 bases, there was a span of 10 bases. Germline lookup yields CDR1 SEHNR and CDR2 FQNEAQ (reference sequence). This CDR3 has 13 residues. The CDR3 coding sequence is TGTGCCAGCAGCTTAGGGCTTCAAGGTACGCAGTATTTT. Protein: CASSLGLQGTQYF.

The chain joins TRBV27 to TRBJ1-2; possible D gene TRBD1, 5 bases. The V end lost 2 bases, the J end lost 1 base, and 17 bases lay between the germline ends. The CDR3 contains 17 residues. In germline, CDR1 is MNHEY, CDR2 SMNVEV (reference sequence). The CDR3 loop reads CASSLTGRAGHNYGYTF. CDR3 in DNA: TGTGCCAGCAGTTTAACCGGCAGGGCCGGCCATAACTATGGCTACACCTTC.

The rearrangement joins TRBV29-1 to TRBJ2-1; D possibly corresponds to TRBD2 (5 bases). The CDR3 runs 14 residues. CDR1 and CDR2 (germline): SQVTM, ANQGSEA. V gave up 1 base and J gave up 6 bases, with 13 bases separating them. CDR3 nucleotides: TGCAGCGTTGAAGGTGGGAGTTGGGGCAATGAGCAGTTCTTC. It yields the protein CSVEGGSWGNEQFF.

The genes are TRBV5-6 and TRBJ2-3; D is possibly TRBD2 (7 bases). The germline V gene encodes CDR1 SGHDT and CDR2 YYEEEE. This CDR3 is built from 15 residues. The ends were cut back, 8 bases at V and 6 bases at J, with 22 bases in the middle. The CDR3 sequence: CASTPWGGRVDTQYF. CDR3 coding DNA: TGTGCCAGTACCCCTTGGGGGGGGCGGGTTGATACGCAGTATTTT.